The rows below give T cell receptor beta chains drawn from one sample of a study of Ad26.COV2.S vaccination and SARS-CoV-2 variants. TCRdb's table, derived via immunoSEQ multiplex PCR, lists solely in-frame clones and lacks some. The sample has 350,000 to 400,000 clones, roughly nine tenths seen once. The source material was peripheral blood, sampled in a trial of Ad26.COV2.S vaccine versus placebo. The receptors shown here come from a person aged 18-65 years who received the Ad26.COV2.S COVID-19 vaccine or a placebo. Both conserved end residues are part of each CDR3. D genes are given only for firm matches. Clone size is stated in some rows and not others, as once, few, many or a class when expanded.

j_call d_call v_call clone_size cdr3_length cdr3_nt cdr3_aa
TRBJ1-1 NA TRBV27 NA 13 TGTGCCAGCAGCTTCACGAGGAACACTGAAGCTTTCTTT CASSFTRNTEAFF
TRBJ2-1 NA TRBV6-5 few 11 TGTGCCATAGGGAAAACGAATGAGCAGTTCTTC CAIGKTNEQFF
TRBJ2-7 NA TRBV27 NA 15 TGTGCCAGCAGCGCGGCACCAACAGGGTATGACGAGCAGTACTTC CASSAAPTGYDEQYF
TRBJ1-1 NA TRBV3-1/TRBV3-2 few 14 TGTGCCAGCAGCCCCCGTGGGCAGTTCACTGAAGCTTTCTTT CASSPRGQFTEAFF
TRBJ1-6 NA TRBV4-1 NA 15 TGCGCCAGCAGCCGCGTAAGCTCCTATAATTCACCCCTCCACTTT CASSRVSSYNSPLHF
TRBJ1-2 NA TRBV2 once 13 TGTGCCAGCAGTGGACAGGATTACTATGGCTACACCTTC CASSGQDYYGYTF
TRBJ1-4 NA TRBV11-1 NA 15 TGTGCCAGCAGCCAAGGCAGGGGATGGGATGAAAAACTGTTTTTT CASSQGRGWDEKLFF
TRBJ1-1 NA TRBV4-3 NA 15 TGCGCCAGCAGCCAAGTCGGCAGGGGGAACACTGAAGCTTTCTTT CASSQVGRGNTEAFF
TRBJ2-5 NA TRBV11-3 NA 15 TGTGCCAGCAGCTTAGGAGCCCGAGGAGAAGAGACCCAGTACTTC CASSLGARGEETQYF
TRBJ1-1 NA TRBV5-5 NA 13 TGTGCCAGCAGCATCAATCCAAACACTGAAGCTTTCTTT CASSINPNTEAFF
TRBJ2-1 NA TRBV11-2 NA 15 TGTGCCAGCAGCTTATGGGGGGGCGATTTTAATGAGCAGTTCTTC CASSLWGGDFNEQFF
TRBJ2-3 NA TRBV6-5 NA 11 TGTGCCAGCAGTTACGGAGATACGCAGTATTTT CASSYGDTQYF
TRBJ2-1 NA TRBV30 NA 12 TGTGCCTGGAGTAACCGAGTGGATGAGCAGTTCTTC CAWSNRVDEQFF
TRBJ1-5 NA TRBV6-5 NA 16 TGTGCCAGCAGTTTATCGGGACCGAAGAGCAATCAGCCCCAGCATTTT CASSLSGPKSNQPQHF
TRBJ1-2 TRBD1 TRBV4-1 once 14 TGCGCCAGCAGCCAAGAGGACAGGGACTATGGCTACACCTTC CASSQEDRDYGYTF
TRBJ1-1 NA TRBV7-9 once 12 TGTGCCAGCCGCACCATGAACACTGAAGCTTTCTTT CASRTMNTEAFF
TRBJ2-7 NA TRBV4-1 few 13 TGCGCCAGCAGCCAAGGATGGGGGAACGAGCAGTACTTC CASSQGWGNEQYF
TRBJ1-1 TRBD1 TRBV6-6 NA 13 TGTGCCAGCAGTGCGACAGGGGGCGGAAAAGCTTTCTTT CASSATGGGKAFF
TRBJ2-3 TRBD2 TRBV7-8 NA 15 TGTGCCAGCAGGCAGGCGGGGGGGTACACAGATACGCAGTATTTT CASRQAGGYTDTQYF
TRBJ2-1 TRBD2 TRBV7-6 NA 15 TGTGCCAGCAGCCATGGGGGACTACCCTACAATGAGCAGTTCTTC CASSHGGLPYNEQFF
TRBJ2-3 NA TRBV6-2/TRBV6-3 NA 10 TGTGCCACCAGTGCAGATACGCAGTATTTT CATSADTQYF
TRBJ2-7 NA TRBV19 NA 14 TGTGCCAGTAGTCCGACAGCCCCCTTCTACGAGCAGTACTTC CASSPTAPFYEQYF